The 14 T cell receptor beta chains presented below share a single source sample, sequenced in a study of a mutant IDH1 vaccine in newly diagnosed glioma. TCRdb keeps only in-frame clones here, not all; method: immunoSEQ multiplex PCR. The sample contains 50,000 to 70,000 clones, 65% to 90% of which appear only once. These TCRs are of unknown antigen specificity. The time point denotes: week 5, during vaccination. Every vaccination contained 300 ug of the mutant IDH1 20-mer peptide and was paired with topical imiquimod. The source was PBMCs, collected from a glioma patient whose treatment included an IDH1 peptide vaccine. These receptors originate from a woman under 30 with glioma. Some clones in this sample may be carry-over from other donors' samples.

This clone was observed a few times. This rearrangement joins TRBV19 to TRBJ1-5; TRBD1 matches at 12 bases. After removal of 4 bases from V and 10 bases from J, the junction contained 8 bases not matched to a gene. CDR1 and CDR2 from the germline V gene are LNHDA and SQIVND (reference sequence). CDR3 size: 15 residues. CDR3: CASSRSGTGGVPQHF. CDR3 sequence (DNA): TGTGCCAGTAGTAGGTCCGGGACAGGGGGCGTCCCCCAGCATTTT. Using reference TRBV19 and TRBJ1-5 for the parts outside the CDR3, the full variable domain is DGGITQSPKYLFRKEGQNVTLSCEQNLNHDAMYWYRQDPGQGLRLIYYSQIVNDFQKGDIAEGYSVSREKKESFPLTVTSAQKNPTAFYLCASSRSGTGGVPQHFGDGTRLSIL.

The DNA for the CDR3 is TGTGCCAGCAGTTTATTTCCAGGGGGGGTGGTCGAGCAGTACTTC. Its translation is CASSLFPGGVVEQYF. The chain couples TRBV27 to TRBJ2-7; D assignment may be TRBD1 or TRBD2 (7 bases each). Germline assignment: CDR1 MNHEY and CDR2 SMNVEV (reference sequence). This CDR3 contains 15 residues. The ends were cut back, 1 base at V and 6 bases at J, with 16 bases in the middle.

This rearrangement joins TRBV19 to TRBJ2-4; TRBD2 aligns across 7 bases. The germline gives CDR1 LNHDA, CDR2 SQIVND (reference sequence). The CDR3 is made up of 17 amino acids. The trim removed 5 bases at V and 0 bases at J, leaving 10 bases unmatched. The CDR3 region has the DNA TGTGCCAGTAGTGCCCGCACTAGCGACCTAGCCAAAAACATTCAGTACTTC. This encodes CASSARTSDLAKNIQYF.

This clone was recorded a few times. This chain joins TRBV19 and TRBJ1-5; no reliable D call. Germline loops: CDR1 LNHDA, CDR2 SQIVND (reference sequence). This CDR3 is built from 14 residues. V was cut by 2 bases and J by 4 bases, with 9 bases left in between. For the CDR3, the DNA is TGTGCCAGTAGTATAAGTATAGCGAATCAGCCCCAGCATTTT. Its translation: CASSISIANQPQHF.

This clone was observed a few times. The chain carries TRBV19 and TRBJ1-6, with TRBD1 as a possible D gene (5 bases). Trimming removed 5 bases from V and 2 bases from J, with 19 bases in between. The germline V gene encodes CDR1 LNHDA and CDR2 SQIVND (reference sequence). The CDR3 is made up of 18 amino acids. The CDR3 DNA reads as TGTGCCAGTAGTGCGCCTTTGACTAAGGGGCCCTATAATTCACCCCTCCACTTT. It yields the protein CASSAPLTKGPYNSPLHF. The whole variable domain, filled in from reference TRBV19 and TRBJ1-6, reads DGGITQSPKYLFRKEGQNVTLSCEQNLNHDAMYWYRQDPGQGLRLIYYSQIVNDFQKGDIAEGYSVSREKKESFPLTVTSAQKNPTAFYLCASSAPLTKGPYNSPLHFGNGTRLTVT.

The chain uses TRBV6-5 and TRBJ2-5, with 9 bases that match TRBD2. CDR1 is MNHEY, CDR2 SVGAGI, per germline. This CDR3 contains 15 residues. The V gene end was trimmed by 6 bases and the J gene end by 3 bases; junction bases not matched to a gene: 8. CDR3 residues: CASSTWASGEETQYF. CDR3 DNA: TGTGCCAGCAGCACCTGGGCTAGCGGGGAAGAGACCCAGTACTTC.

The chain employs TRBV6-6 and TRBJ2-5; 10 nucleotides line up with TRBD2. The CDR3 is made up of 13 amino acids. Germline V gene sequence: CDR1 MNHNY, CDR2 SVGAGI (reference sequence). V lost 5 bases, J lost 5 bases, and 2 bases stayed unmatched. The CDR3 is CASSRAGGETQYF. The CDR3, as DNA: TGTGCCAGCAGTCGAGCGGGAGGGGAGACCCAGTACTTC.

This clone was counted a few times. This chain joins TRBV23-1 and TRBJ2-7; tentative D call: TRBD2 (5 bases). TRBV23-1 is an ORF, and what it does is uncertain. The CDR3 is made up of 14 amino acids. Trimming pared 2 bases from V and 3 bases from J, leaving 11 bases between. The CDR3 spells CASSQRRIIYEQYF. CDR3 DNA sequence: TGCGCCAGCAGTCAAAGGAGGATCATCTACGAGCAGTACTTC.

This clone was detected only once. This chain joins TRBV4-3 and TRBJ2-3; the match to TRBD2 covers 10 bases. The germline gives CDR1 LGHNA, CDR2 YSLEER. Unmatched junction bases numbered 17, after V lost 5 bases and J lost 3 bases. The length of the CDR3 is 19 residues. DNA of the CDR3: TGCGCCAGCAGCGTCCGACTAGCGGGCAACCCTTGGGAGACAGATACGCAGTATTTT. Translating gives CASSVRLAGNPWETDTQYF.

This chain joins TRBV19 and TRBJ1-3; weak D call: TRBD1 (5 bases). Per germline, CDR1 LNHDA and CDR2 SQIVND (reference sequence). Trimming took off 2 bases at V and 4 bases at J, with 9 bases between the two ends. The length of the CDR3 is 14 residues. CDR3 residues: CASSIRGSGNTIYF. The CDR3 DNA is TGTGCCAGTAGTATAAGGGGTTCGGGAAACACCATATATTTT.

This clone showed up just a few times. The V and J genes are TRBV30 and TRBJ2-3; D uncertain. The CDR3 consists of 11 residues. Germline V gene data show CDR1 as GTSNPN and CDR2 as SVGIG (reference sequence). The V gene lost 2 bases and the J gene lost 7 bases, with 7 bases spanning the gap. The CDR3 loop is CAWSSGNTQYF. CDR3 DNA: TGTGCCTGGAGTTCAGGCAATACGCAGTATTTT.

The genes are TRBV2 and TRBJ2-3, with a possible D match to TRBD2 (6 bases). This CDR3 region has 13 residues. Trimming took off 6 bases at V and 5 bases at J, with 12 bases between the two ends. Germline CDR1 is SNHLY and CDR2 is FYNNEI. This CDR3 reads CASREGLGDTQYF. CDR3 coding DNA: TGTGCCAGCAGGGAGGGGTTAGGAGATACGCAGTATTTT.

The genes are TRBV5-4 and TRBJ2-4, with D possibly matching TRBD2 (6 bases). V lost 4 bases, J lost 7 bases, and 21 bases lay in between. Germline-derived CDR1 and CDR2 are SGHNT and YYREEE (reference sequence). The CDR3 is 16 amino acids. CDR3 nucleotides: TGTGCCAGCAGCCTGGGACTGGCGATTGATCGGAACATTCAGTACTTC. Protein sequence: CASSLGLAIDRNIQYF.

This chain links TRBV6-5 with TRBJ1-2; TRBD1 aligns across 10 bases. The V and J ends lost 6 bases and 4 bases, in that order; junction bases with no gene match: 5. CDR1 is MNHEY and CDR2 is SVGAGI in the germline V gene. The CDR3 runs 14 residues. The CDR3 DNA follows: TGTGCCAGCAGCCTGACAGGGGGCGGCTATGGCTACACCTTC. It translates to CASSLTGGGYGYTF.